The 9 T cell receptor beta chains given below trace back to one sample, sequenced in a study of a mutant IDH1 vaccine in newly diagnosed glioma (dated by TCRdb to about 2021). Library preparation employed the immunoSEQ multiplex PCR assay. TCRdb mirrors the immuneACCESS table, restricted to in-frame sequences. Some clones are absent from its copies; in checked studies, under half trace to an unresolved V gene, and the reason for the others is unknown. The sample table contains 45,000 to 60,000 clones; only one count was recorded for more than 70% of them. 5.2% of the sample rests with the top ten. The time point tag for this specimen amounts to: week 5, during vaccination. Every vaccine dose consisted of 300 ug of a 20-mer mutant IDH1 peptide in Montanide, administered subcutaneously together with topical imiquimod. These TCRs are of unknown antigen specificity. The sample in question was PBMCs, obtained from a glioma patient whose treatment included an IDH1 peptide vaccine. The receptors stem from a man aged 50 to 60 with glioma.

This chain connects TRBV9 to TRBJ1-3; 7 bases line up with TRBD1. This CDR3 comprises 15 residues. With V trimmed by 4 bases and J by 0 bases, 4 bases remained unmatched. In germline, CDR1 is SGDLS, CDR2 YYNGEE. This chain's CDR3 is CASSLGQASGNTIYF. The CDR3 DNA sequence: TGTGCCAGCAGCCTTGGACAGGCCTCTGGAAACACCATATATTTT.

The J gene is TRBJ1-1, the V gene TRBV9, with D possibly matching TRBD1 (5 bases). Germline assignment: CDR1 SGDLS and CDR2 YYNGEE. The CDR3 covers 15 residues. Trimming took off 0 bases at V and 1 base at J, with 10 bases between the two ends. CDR3 region: CASSVAPRENTEAFF. The CDR3 DNA reads TGTGCCAGCAGCGTAGCCCCCAGGGAGAACACTGAAGCTTTCTTT.

Only one count was recorded for this clone. The rearrangement links TRBV10-1 to TRBJ1-4; a possible D gene is TRBD1 (5 bases). Between the trimmed V and J ends, which lost 7 bases and 11 bases, there was a span of 8 bases. The CDR3 has 10 residues. Germline CDR1 reads WNHNN; CDR2 reads SYGVQD (reference sequence). CDR3 sequence: CASTRQKLFF. The DNA of the CDR3 is TGCGCCAGCACTAGACAGAAACTGTTTTTT.

The chain has TRBV10-3 and TRBJ2-3, with 7 bases lining up with TRBD2. Germline V CDR1 and CDR2: ENHRY, SYGVKD. There are 14 residues in the CDR3. The V gene end was trimmed by 4 bases and the J gene end by 7 bases; junction bases not matched to a gene: 8. The CDR3 region is CAISARGGGNTQYF. The CDR3 DNA sequence: TGTGCCATCAGTGCCCGGGGCGGGGGAAATACGCAGTATTTT.

V usage is TRBV2 and J usage is TRBJ1-2; D remains ambiguous. Germline V gives CDR1 SNHLY, CDR2 FYNNEI. The CDR3 is 12 amino acids. V gave up 8 bases and J gave up 2 bases, with 9 bases separating them. The CDR3 sequence is CASSAGNYGYTF. For the CDR3, the DNA is TGTGCCAGCTCGGCCGGAAACTATGGCTACACCTTC.

CDR3 sequence reads: CAWSREADIGQPQHF. The DNA for the CDR3 is TGTGCCTGGAGTAGGGAGGCGGACATCGGTCAGCCCCAGCATTTT. The chain joins TRBV30 to TRBJ1-5, with a tentative D call TRBD1 (5 bases). V shed 2 bases and J shed 6 bases, with 17 bases lying between them. CDR3 length: 15 amino acids. Germline values: CDR1 GTSNPN, CDR2 SVGIG (reference sequence).

The chain combines TRBV5-4 with TRBJ2-5; D perhaps matches TRBD1 (6 bases). The CDR3 runs 14 residues. Trimming pared 4 bases from V and 1 base from J, leaving 11 bases between. Looked up from germline, CDR1 is SGHNT and CDR2 is YYREEE (reference sequence). The CDR3 nucleotides are TGTGCCAGCAGCATGAAACAGGGCCAAGAGACCCAGTACTTC. It specifies CASSMKQGQETQYF.

CDR3 protein: CASSPSSYNEQFF. The CDR3 DNA reads TGCGCCAGCAGCCCGAGCTCCTACAATGAGCAGTTCTTC. The rearrangement links TRBV5-1 to TRBJ2-1; D unresolved. Trimming stripped 4 bases from V and 0 bases from J, with 5 bases between. Germline V gene lookup returns CDR1 SGHRS and CDR2 YFSETQ. This CDR3 region has 13 residues.

V is TRBV28 and J is TRBJ1-3; D is unresolved. The V and J ends lost 4 bases and 10 bases respectively, with 26 bases between them. Germline CDR1 MDHEN, CDR2 SYDVKM. The CDR3 contains 17 residues. CDR3 bases: TGTGCCAGCAGTTCAGCCGGGAGCCGGAGGATTTGGGATACCATATATTTT. Translating gives CASSSAGSRRIWDTIYF.